Shown below are 18 T cell receptor beta chains from a single sample sequenced in a study of blood T cell repertoires in COVID-19. Sequenced by immunoSEQ multiplex PCR; TCRdb stores in-frame clones only, minus some. The table includes about 210,000 clones, around 81% detected once. The sequencing input was PBMCs or T cells enriched from blood (not recorded which). Receptors originate from a woman aged 50 to 60 with acute COVID-19.

This clone appeared a few times. This chain joins TRBV7-2 and TRBJ2-1; 9 bases are a match to TRBD1. Germline loops: CDR1 SGHTA, CDR2 FQGNSA. Germline trimming cut 6 bases from V and 9 bases from J; bases unmatched to any gene: 9. This CDR3 has 14 residues. The CDR3 nucleotides are TGTGCCAGCAGATCCGGACAGGGGCATATTGAGCAGTTCTTC. Translated: CASRSGQGHIEQFF.

This chain uses TRBV3-1 (or the pseudogene TRBV3-2) with TRBJ1-2; no reliable D call. The CDR3 is 16 amino acids. Germline CDR1 LGHDT, CDR2 YNNKEL (reference sequence). V lost 4 bases and J lost 4, with 19 bases in between. The CDR3 DNA reads as TGTGCCAGCAGCCGGCATTCTGGCGGGGAGGGCTATGGCTACACCTTC. Residues: CASSRHSGGEGYGYTF.

This chain links TRBV10-1 with TRBJ2-7; 10 positions match TRBD1. Germline V gene data show CDR1 as WNHNN and CDR2 as SYGVQD (reference sequence). CDR3 length equals 16 residues. V lost 2 bases and J lost 0; bases outside the gene matches: 4. In DNA, the CDR3 is TGCGCCAGCAGTGAGGAGGGACAGGGGTTCTCCTACGAGCAGTACTTC. Its protein is CASSEEGQGFSYEQYF.

The rearrangement links TRBV6-5 to TRBJ2-5; 12 nucleotides match TRBD2. The V gene end was trimmed by 6 bases and the J gene end by 3 bases; junction bases not matched to a gene: 2. Germline values: CDR1 MNHEY, CDR2 SVGAGI. CDR3 length equals 14 residues. The CDR3 reads CASSRLAGEETQYF. The CDR3 DNA reads TGTGCCAGCAGCCGACTAGCGGGGGAAGAGACCCAGTACTTC.

This chain uses TRBV7-9 with TRBJ2-7; 15 bases agree with TRBD2. The junction had 7 bases not matched to a gene; V was cut back by 4 bases and J by 6 bases. Germline assignment: CDR1 SEHNR and CDR2 FQNEAQ (reference sequence). The CDR3 is 16 amino acids. CDR3 coding DNA: TGTGCCAGCAGCTGGACTAGCGGGGGGGCCACCGGCGAGCAGTACTTC. This sequence encodes CASSWTSGGATGEQYF.

This clone appeared a single time. The chain has TRBV5-1 and TRBJ2-3, with a weak D call TRBD1 (6 bases). Trimming stripped 3 bases from V and 2 bases from J, with 16 bases between. This CDR3 is built from 16 residues. Germline values: CDR1 SGHRS, CDR2 YFSETQ. CDR3 protein: CASSSPDRQPTDTQYF. The CDR3 DNA sequence: TGCGCCAGCAGCTCCCCGGACAGACAGCCCACAGATACGCAGTATTTT.

The CDR3 reads CASSTGLAVLDTQYF. The CDR3 nucleotides read TGTGCCAGCTCAACGGGACTAGCAGTCCTAGATACGCAGTATTTT. This chain joins TRBV18 and TRBJ2-3, with 9 bases aligning to TRBD2. The germline V gene encodes CDR1 KGHSH and CDR2 LQKENI. With V trimmed by 5 bases and J by 5 bases, 8 bases remained unmatched. CDR3 length: 15 residues.

The gene calls are TRBV19 and TRBJ1-2, with TRBD1 identical over 9 bases. Germline V lookup: CDR1 LNHDA, CDR2 SQIVND (reference sequence). This CDR3 comprises 14 residues. The trim removed 10 bases at V and 0 bases at J, leaving 6 bases unmatched. In DNA form, the CDR3 reads TGTGCCACTGCAAGGGACAGGGCTAACTATGGCTACACCTTC. Its protein product is CATARDRANYGYTF.

The chain uses TRBV11-1 and TRBJ2-5, with TRBD1 matching over 12 bases. Trimming took 5 bases from V and 6 from J; bases not matched to a gene: 10. The germline gives CDR1 SGHAT, CDR2 FQDESV (reference sequence). The CDR3 loop spans 16 amino acids. In nucleotides, the CDR3 is TGTGCCAGCAGCGTGCGGACGGGACAGGGGGCCCAGACCCAGTACTTC. Residues: CASSVRTGQGAQTQYF.

The rearrangement links TRBV7-9 to TRBJ1-1, with a tentative D call TRBD1 (5 bases). CDR3 length: 14 amino acids. Trimming removed 5 bases from V and 5 bases from J, with 15 bases in between. From germline, CDR1 is SEHNR and CDR2 FQNEAQ (reference sequence). The CDR3 bases are TGTGCCAGCAGCCCCCACCGCACAGGAACTGAAGCTTTCTTT. This encodes CASSPHRTGTEAFF.

This chain joins TRBV19 and TRBJ2-2, with TRBD1 as a possible D gene (5 bases). The ends were cut back, 6 bases at V and 4 bases at J, with 15 bases in the middle. Germline values: CDR1 LNHDA, CDR2 SQIVND (reference sequence). The CDR3 is 15 residues long. The CDR3 reads CASSFREVRTGELFF. The CDR3 DNA is TGTGCCAGTAGCTTCAGGGAAGTGCGCACCGGGGAGCTGTTTTTT. Combining the CDR3 with reference TRBV19 and TRBJ2-2 gives the whole variable domain DGGITQSPKYLFRKEGQNVTLSCEQNLNHDAMYWYRQDPGQGLRLIYYSQIVNDFQKGDIAEGYSVSREKKESFPLTVTSAQKNPTAFYLCASSFREVRTGELFFGEGSRLTVL.

The rearrangement uses TRBV18 and TRBJ2-1; D is unresolved. Germline CDR1 and CDR2: KGHSH and LQKENI. V was pared by 0 bases and J by 3 bases, with 6 bases between. This CDR3 has 14 amino acids. DNA of the CDR3: TGTGCCAGCTCACCACCGCCAGTCTACAATGAGCAGTTCTTC. The encoded protein is CASSPPPVYNEQFF.

The V gene is TRBV21-1, the J gene TRBJ1-2; the table assigns TRBD1, which was not confirmed against the DNA. TRBV21-1 is termed a pseudogene. The CDR3 sequence is 14 residues long. The CDR3 region has the DNA TGTGCCAGCAGCAACCCCGGAAGTCTGGGCGGCTACACCTTC. This encodes CASSNPGSLGGYTF.

The chain recombines TRBV7-2 with TRBJ1-4, with D possibly TRBD1 on 6 matching bases. This CDR3 is 15 amino acids long. Germline CDR1 reads SGHTA; CDR2 reads FQGNSA. Trimming removed 6 bases from V and 3 bases from J, with 14 bases in between. The CDR3 DNA follows: TGTGCCAGCAGGCTGCAGGGGTTGTCTAATGAAAAACTGTTTTTT. Amino acids: CASRLQGLSNEKLFF.

V gene TRBV28 combines with J gene TRBJ2-4; the match to TRBD1 covers 9 bases. Losses at the gene ends were 1 base for V and 3 bases for J; bases not matched to a gene: 4. Looked up from germline, CDR1 is MDHEN and CDR2 is SYDVKM. This CDR3 is 16 amino acids long. For the CDR3, the DNA is TGTGCCAGCAGTTTATTCGGGACAGGGAGCAAAAACATTCAGTACTTC. Encoded protein: CASSLFGTGSKNIQYF.

CDR3 in amino acids: CASSQNGGVGANVLTF. The CDR3 DNA sequence: TGTGCCAGCAGCCAAAATGGAGGGGTTGGGGCCAACGTCCTGACTTTC. The rearrangement joins TRBV14 to TRBJ2-6; perhaps TRBD2 as D (6 bases). Germline V gene lookup returns CDR1 SGHDN and CDR2 FVKESK. Trimming took 2 bases from V and 3 from J, leaving 11 bases between them. This CDR3 region has 16 residues.

This rearrangement joins TRBV9 to TRBJ1-2; D is perhaps TRBD1 (5 bases). V was shortened by 6 bases and J by 4 bases, with 10 bases between the two germline ends. This CDR3 contains 12 residues. Germline V gene lookup returns CDR1 SGDLS and CDR2 YYNGEE. CDR3 residues: CASNHGGYGYTF. The CDR3 bases are TGTGCCAGCAACCACGGGGGCTATGGCTACACCTTC.

A single count supports this clone. This chain uses TRBV28 with TRBJ2-7; no clear D gene. This CDR3 spans 12 amino acids. CDR1 MDHEN and CDR2 SYDVKM come from the germline V gene. Trimming removed 4 bases at V and 3 bases at J, with 7 bases between. CDR3 DNA sequence: TGTGCCAGCAGTTCCCGACACTACGAGCAGTACTTC. Its translation: CASSSRHYEQYF.